These 4 T cell receptor beta chains were sequenced from one sample in a study of PD-1 blockade in classical Hodgkin lymphoma. Time point specified: cycle 4 day 1 (C4D1), after more than five weeks of nivolumab. Each patient's relapse followed autologous stem cell transplantation, and brentuximab vedotin exposure varied. Clones were sequenced by immunoSEQ multiplex PCR, and TCRdb holds only the in-frame ones, with some missing. This table holds under 50,000 clones, 60% to 70% found once. The input for sequencing was peripheral blood mononuclear cells (PBMCs), taken before the fourth cycle of nivolumab. All receptors come from a human donor with classical Hodgkin lymphoma.

The V call is TRBV6-1, the J call TRBJ2-6; unclear D gene. Trimming left V 4 bases short and J 0 bases short, with 10 bases between. CDR1 and CDR2 (germline): MNHNS, SASEGT. This CDR3 has 16 residues. Written as DNA, the CDR3 is TGTGCCAGCAGTGTCTCCGCTGTCTCTGGGGCCAACGTCCTGACTTTC. The encoded protein is CASSVSAVSGANVLTF.

This clone was found a few times. The CDR3 loop reads CASSPDREYEQYF. CDR3 DNA sequence: TGTGCCAGCTCTCCCGACCGGGAGTACGAGCAGTACTTC. The chain links TRBV18 to TRBJ2-7, with a possible D match to TRBD2 (6 bases). V shed 6 bases and J shed 4 bases, with 13 bases lying between them. The germline V gene has CDR1 KGHSH and CDR2 LQKENI. CDR3 size: 13 residues.

V is TRBV7-2 and J is TRBJ2-7, with D tentatively TRBD1 or TRBD2 (6 bases each). The length of the CDR3 is 13 residues. V gave up 6 bases and J gave up 6 bases, with 15 bases separating them. The germline V gene encodes CDR1 SGHTA and CDR2 FQGNSA. This CDR3 reads CASSLQQGLEQYF. CDR3 sequence (DNA): TGTGCCAGCAGTCTACAACAGGGACTCGAGCAGTACTTC.

The J gene is TRBJ2-7, the V gene TRBV18; no definite D call. CDR1 is KGHSH, CDR2 LQKENI, per germline. Trimming removed 5 bases at V and 1 base at J, with 15 bases between. The CDR3 spans 15 residues. The CDR3 is CASSMAIGVSYEQYF. As DNA, the CDR3 is TGTGCCAGCTCAATGGCAATTGGGGTTTCCTACGAGCAGTACTTC.